Sequencing of this TCR beta chain was carried out in a study of blood T cell repertoires in COVID-19. Study context: The cDNA or gDNA used as material had been derived from T cells, B-cell-depleted T cells, or PBMCs.

Per the authors' pipeline: Quantification of nucleated cells was approximated via reference gene primer amplification. Sequencing was performed with immunoSEQ multiplex PCR; in TCRdb, only in-frame clones are kept and a portion is missing. V and J calls and clone size come straight from that table; D and trimming were deduced from the DNA. The sample shows hundreds of thousands of clones, 83% of them seen only once. Germline CDR1 reads SGDLS; CDR2 reads YYNGEE. The CDR3 loop spans 13 amino acids. The V and J ends lost 0 bases and 4 bases respectively, with 5 bases between them. This clone was seen only once. In assigning cohorts, the study relied on participant-reported clinical history.

This chain uses TRBV9 with TRBJ2-1; D unclear. The TCR sequence derives from a woman aged 50 to 65 who had been exposed to COVID-19. The source material was PBMCs or T cells enriched from blood (not recorded which). The DNA of the CDR3 is TGTGCCAGCAGCGTAGACGGGTACAATGAGCAGTTCTTC. It translates to CASSVDGYNEQFF.